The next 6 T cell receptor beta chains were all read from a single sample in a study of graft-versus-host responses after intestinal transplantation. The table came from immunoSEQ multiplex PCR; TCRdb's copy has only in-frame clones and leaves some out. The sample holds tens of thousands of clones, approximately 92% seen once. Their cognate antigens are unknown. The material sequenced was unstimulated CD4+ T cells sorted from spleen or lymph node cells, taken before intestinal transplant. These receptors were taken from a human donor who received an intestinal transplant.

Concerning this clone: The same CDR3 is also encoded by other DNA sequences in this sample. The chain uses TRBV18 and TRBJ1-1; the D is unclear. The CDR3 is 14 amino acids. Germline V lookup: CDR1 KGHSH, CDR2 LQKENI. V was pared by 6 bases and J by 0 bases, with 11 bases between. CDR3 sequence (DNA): TGTGCCAGCTCGCTCACCGGGGTGAACACTGAAGCTTTCTTT. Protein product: CASSLTGVNTEAFF. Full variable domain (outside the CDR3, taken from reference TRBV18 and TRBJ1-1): NAGVMQNPRHLVRRRGQEARLRCSPMKGHSHVYWYRQLPEEGLKFMVYLQKENIIDESGMPKERFSAEFPKEGPSILRIQQVVRGDSAAYFCASSLTGVNTEAFFGQGTRLTVV.

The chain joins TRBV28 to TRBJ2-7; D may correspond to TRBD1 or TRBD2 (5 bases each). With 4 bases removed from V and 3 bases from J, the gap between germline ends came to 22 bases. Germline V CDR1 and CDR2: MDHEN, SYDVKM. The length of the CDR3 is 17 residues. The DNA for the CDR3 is TGTGCCAGCAGTTCCCCCCACGTGCCGAGGGGCCTCTACGAGCAGTACTTC. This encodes CASSSPHVPRGLYEQYF. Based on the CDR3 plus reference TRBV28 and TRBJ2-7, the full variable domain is DVKVTQSSRYLVKRTGEKVFLECVQDMDHENMFWYRQDPGLGLRLIYFSYDVKMKEKGDIPEGYSVSREKKERFSLILESASTNQTSMYLCASSSPHVPRGLYEQYFGPGTRLTVT.

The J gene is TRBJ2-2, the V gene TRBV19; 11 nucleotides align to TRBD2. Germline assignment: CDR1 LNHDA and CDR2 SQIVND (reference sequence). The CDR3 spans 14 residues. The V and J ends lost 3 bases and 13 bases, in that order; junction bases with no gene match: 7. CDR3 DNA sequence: TGTGCCAGTAGTATGGGGACTAGCGGCTGGGGGCTGTTTTTT. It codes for CASSMGTSGWGLFF.

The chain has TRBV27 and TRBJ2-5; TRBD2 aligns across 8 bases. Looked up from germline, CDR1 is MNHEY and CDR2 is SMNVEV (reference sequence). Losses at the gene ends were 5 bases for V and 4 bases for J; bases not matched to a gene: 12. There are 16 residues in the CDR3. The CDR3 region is CASSPTPAGVGETQYF. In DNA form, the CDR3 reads TGTGCCAGCAGTCCAACTCCAGCGGGGGTCGGAGAGACCCAGTACTTC.

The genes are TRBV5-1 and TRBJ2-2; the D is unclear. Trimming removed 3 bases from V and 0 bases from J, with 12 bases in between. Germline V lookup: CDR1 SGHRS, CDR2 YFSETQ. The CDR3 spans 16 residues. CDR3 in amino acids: CASSYQTAPNTGELFF. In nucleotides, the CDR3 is TGCGCCAGCAGCTATCAGACGGCTCCGAACACCGGGGAGCTGTTTTTT.

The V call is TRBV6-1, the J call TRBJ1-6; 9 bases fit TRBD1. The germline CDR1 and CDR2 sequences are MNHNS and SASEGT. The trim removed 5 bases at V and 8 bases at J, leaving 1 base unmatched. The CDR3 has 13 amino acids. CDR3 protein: CASSRDRDSPLHF. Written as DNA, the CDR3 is TGTGCCAGCAGTAGGGACAGGGATTCACCCCTCCACTTT.